This TCR beta chain was captured in a study of cytomegalovirus exposure and HLA in healthy donors. General study results and limits: Some segments of the V type, notably TRBV6-2 and TRBV6-3, were excluded as indistinguishable. Using a false discovery rate of 0.05, a later analysis showed that 15,000 to 20,000 TCR beta sequences were associated with HLA alleles. In a later analysis, donors in an Asian-associated ancestry cluster reportedly had fewer N-insertions in productive TCRs than the cohort mean. In vitro testing confirmed three CMV-associated chains as specific for CMV antigens.

The CDR3 sequence is 16 residues long. In germline, CDR1 is MNHNS, CDR2 SASEGT. With 1 base removed from V and 3 bases from J, the gap between germline ends came to 16 bases. Amplification used 60 Vbeta primers and 13 Jbeta primers. Libraries were prepared by immunoSEQ multiplex PCR; TCRdb keeps only in-frame clonotypes and omits some of them. The data contain 150,000 to 200,000 clones, 87% of them singletons. About this clone itself: As yet, its antigen is unknown.

The genes are TRBV6-1 and TRBJ2-7, with D tentatively TRBD2 (6 bases). The sequence was collected from a girl under three years old in good health and CMV-seronegative. The specimen sequenced was PBMCs. The CDR3: CASSEERRDWFYEQYF. In DNA, the CDR3 is TGTGCCAGCAGTGAAGAGAGGAGGGACTGGTTCTACGAGCAGTACTTC.